A selection of T cell receptor beta chains follows, all from one sample in a study of early T cells in non-severe SARS-CoV-2 infection. TCRdb independently ran MiXCR on the 5' RACE reads; one entry per CDR3 protein. The sample yields about 80,000 distinct CDR3 sequences, 5% seen once. This sample comprised whole blood, obtained at baseline. These receptors came from an adult who was a healthcare worker with PCR-confirmed SARS-CoV-2 infection or an uninfected control (not recorded which). Both conserved end residues are part of each CDR3. The order of the fields is J gene, D gene, V gene, clone size, CDR3 protein, CDR3 DNA. D genes are given only for firm matches. Part of the rows lack a size; the others show once, few, many or a class for expanded clones.

>TRBJ2-3|TRBD1|TRBV4-1|few
CASSPGQGADTQYF
TGCGCCAGCAGCCCAGGACAGGGCGCAGATACGCAGTATTTT
>TRBJ2-2|.|TRBV10-3|many
CAIRALNTGELFF
TGTGCCATCCGGGCTCTTAACACCGGGGAGCTGTTTTTT
>TRBJ2-6|TRBD1|TRBV28|few
CASRADRGNRVGSGANVLTF
TGTGCCAGCAGGGCGGACAGGGGGAATCGGGTCGGCTCTGGGGCCAACGTCCTGACTTTC
>TRBJ2-7|.|TRBV6-5|few
CASSYGFDTRSSYEQYF
TGTGCCAGCAGTTACGGTTTTGACACCCGGAGCTCCTACGAGCAGTACTTC
>TRBJ2-1|.|TRBV7-9|many
CASSPEQGSFLGNEQFF
TGTGCCAGCAGCCCCGAGCAGGGGTCTTTTCTGGGGAATGAGCAGTTCTTC
>TRBJ1-3|.|TRBV9|few
CASSVGPPAGSFSGNTIYF
TGTGCCAGCAGCGTAGGTCCTCCGGCAGGAAGTTTCTCTGGAAACACCATATATTTT
>TRBJ2-1|TRBD2|TRBV5-1|.
CASSLSGLAVNEQFF
TGCGCCAGCAGCTTGTCTGGACTAGCTGTCAATGAGCAGTTCTTC
>TRBJ2-7|.|TRBV20-1|many
CSARDPGRGSYEQYF
TGCAGTGCTAGAGATCCGGGACGGGGGTCCTACGAGCAGTACTTC
>TRBJ2-4|.|TRBV7-3|many
CASSSGMNKNIQYF
TGTGCCAGCAGCTCCGGGATGAACAAAAACATTCAGTACTTC
>TRBJ2-5|TRBD2|TRBV30|.
CAWSTRAGRSETQYF
TGTGCCTGGAGTACCCGAGCGGGAAGGTCGGAGACCCAGTACTTC
>TRBJ2-7|.|TRBV12-3/TRBV12-4|many
CASSLVEYEQYF
TGTGCCAGCAGTTTAGTTGAATACGAGCAGTACTTC
>TRBJ1-1|.|TRBV27|.
CASSLRIRRLGSGQEAFF
TGTGCCAGCAGTTTAAGAATTAGGCGGTTGGGGTCGGGGCAGGAAGCTTTCTTT
>TRBJ1-1|.|TRBV6-1|many
CASSRSTMNTEAFF
TGTGCCAGCTCACGGTCCACCATGAACACTGAAGCTTTCTTT
>TRBJ2-4|TRBD1|TRBV20-1|many
CSAGPTGFGIQYF
TGCAGTGCTGGACCGACAGGGTTCGGCATTCAGTACTTC
>TRBJ2-7|.|TRBV7-3|few
CASSSLIGPSYEQYF
TGTGCCAGCAGCTCCTTGATCGGACCATCCTACGAGCAGTACTTC
>TRBJ2-7|TRBD2|TRBV18|.
CASSPDRGGREQYF
TGTGCCAGCTCACCGGACCGGGGCGGGAGGGAGCAGTACTTC
>TRBJ2-1|TRBD2|TRBV5-6|.
CASTLVRPSGRNEQFF
TGTGCCAGCACCCTCGTTCGGCCTAGCGGGAGAAATGAGCAGTTCTTC
>TRBJ1-4|.|TRBV7-9|many
CASSLVQGGEKLFF
TGTGCCAGCAGCTTAGTACAGGGAGGCGAAAAACTGTTTTTT
>TRBJ2-3|.|TRBV7-3|.
CASSPTPDTQYF
TGTGCCAGCAGCCCGACTCCAGATACGCAGTATTTT
>TRBJ1-5|.|TRBV6-5|few
CASSSARGQPQHF
TGTGCCAGCAGTTCTGCCAGGGGACAGCCCCAGCATTTT
>TRBJ1-4|TRBD1|TRBV6-5|many
CASSWTGQGEKLFF
TGTGCCAGCAGTTGGACAGGGCAGGGGGAAAAACTGTTTTTT
>TRBJ2-3|.|TRBV7-2|few
CASSFQVSADTQYF
TGTGCCAGCAGCTTTCAAGTCTCCGCAGATACGCAGTATTTT
>TRBJ2-1|.|TRBV9|few
CASSVVGRKSYNEQFF
TGTGCCAGCAGCGTAGTCGGCAGGAAATCCTACAATGAGCAGTTCTTC
>TRBJ2-2|.|TRBV20-1|.
CSARDLQGNTGELFF
TGCAGTGCTAGAGATCTACAGGGGAACACCGGGGAGCTGTTTTTT
>TRBJ2-1|.|TRBV19|many
CASSIVAVTRNEQFF
TGTGCCAGTAGTATAGTCGCAGTAACTCGCAATGAGCAGTTCTTC